The entry below describes one T cell receptor beta chain. This entry comes from a study of blood T cell repertoires in COVID-19. Study background: Both acute and convalescent COVID-19 samples were obtained from the United States, Italy and Spain. In each case, the material was cDNA or gDNA derived from T cells, B-cell-depleted T cells, or PBMCs.

The V and J ends lost 4 bases and 5 bases, in that order; junction bases with no gene match: 5. This CDR3 is built from 15 residues. Germline CDR1 MNHEY, CDR2 SVGEGT. In the original workflow: Amplification of reference gene primers provided the estimated nucleated cell counts. Method: immunoSEQ multiplex PCR; TCRdb's copy keeps in-frame clones and lacks some. V, J and clone size are taken as reported in that table, and D and trimming were inferred from the DNA itself. The sample carries 25,000 to 30,000 clones, roughly 76% recorded once. This chain links TRBV6-2 or TRBV6-3 with TRBJ1-5; 10 positions agree with TRBD1. This clonotype originated in a man aged 65 to 79 with acute or convalescent COVID-19. The sequencing sample was made of peripheral blood. The DNA for the CDR3 is TGTGCCAGCAGTTTGGGGACAGGGGTTTATCAGCCCCAGCATTTT. Residues: CASSLGTGVYQPQHF.